These T cell receptor beta chains were read from a single sample in a study of Tregs in tolerant kidney transplant recipients. TCRdb's copy holds only in-frame clones and misses some; the assay was immunoSEQ multiplex PCR. The sample comprises some 90,000 clones, around nine tenths of which are singletons, and around 4.5% rests with the top ten. Sequencing input: CD8+ T cells from blood. These receptors all come from a human donor in good health. Each CDR3 is given with its conserved first and last residue. D genes are given only for firm matches. A clone size is listed for some rows: how often the clone was seen (once, few, many), or a class if it is expanded.

>NA|NA|TRBV7-9|TRBJ2-3
TGTGCCAGCAGGGCAGTGGGGTGGGATACGCAGTATTTT
CASRAVGWDTQYF
>TRBD1|NA|TRBV7-2|TRBJ2-7
TGTGCCAGCAGCTTCCGGGACAGGGGTTCCTACGAGCAGTACTTC
CASSFRDRGSYEQYF
>NA|NA|TRBV9|TRBJ2-5
TGTGCCAGCAGCGATGGGGGTCTCCAAGAGACCCAGTACTTC
CASSDGGLQETQYF
>TRBD1|NA|TRBV5-1|TRBJ2-1
TGCGCCAGCAGCCCCAGGGACAGGGCGAACTACAATGAGCAGTTCTTC
CASSPRDRANYNEQFF
>NA|NA|TRBV27|TRBJ2-1
TGTGCCAGCAGTTTATGGCTAGCGCAGTACAATGAGCAGTTCTTC
CASSLWLAQYNEQFF
>TRBD1|NA|TRBV13|TRBJ1-2
TGTGCCAGCAGCGTGGGACAGCTTGGCTACACCTTC
CASSVGQLGYTF
>NA|once|TRBV5-4|TRBJ2-5
TGTGCCAGCCGCCAGTGGGAAGAGACCCAGTACTTC
CASRQWEETQYF
>TRBD2|few|TRBV27|TRBJ2-1
TGTGCCAGCAGTTCGCGGACTAGCGGGAGGGCGGGTGAGCAGTTCTTC
CASSSRTSGRAGEQFF
>NA|NA|TRBV19|TRBJ1-2
TGTGCCAGTAGTACGAGTTACAGGGAAGGGGCTAACTATGGCTACACCTTC
CASSTSYREGANYGYTF
>NA|NA|TRBV7-2|TRBJ2-2
TGTGCCAGCAGCTTCGGGCCCGGGGAGCTGTTTTTT
CASSFGPGELFF
>TRBD1|NA|TRBV6-5|TRBJ2-7
TGTGCCAGCAGGCCCGGGACAGGGGGATACGAGCAGTACTTC
CASRPGTGGYEQYF
>TRBD1|NA|TRBV27|TRBJ1-6
TGTGCCAGCAGTCACCGGGACAGGCCTTCACCCTTCCACTTT
CASSHRDRPSPFHF
>NA|NA|TRBV27|TRBJ2-7
TGTGCCAGCAGTTTTTTGGGTTCCTACGAGCAGTACTTC
CASSFLGSYEQYF
>NA|NA|TRBV19|TRBJ1-2
TGTGCCAGTAGTATAACGACAGGTCCGAGCTACACCTTC
CASSITTGPSYTF
>NA|once|TRBV7-3|TRBJ1-2
TGTGCCAGCAGGAATCCGACAGGCGTCGACTATGGCTACACCTTC
CASRNPTGVDYGYTF
>NA|NA|TRBV5-1|TRBJ2-5
TGCGCCAGCAGCTTGGCCATAGGGTCGGAGACCCAGTACTTC
CASSLAIGSETQYF
>NA|NA|TRBV27|TRBJ1-1
TGTGCCAGCAGTTCACAGCGGGGCGGCACTGAAGCTTTCTTT
CASSSQRGGTEAFF
>NA|NA|TRBV7-2|TRBJ2-7
TGTGCCAGCAGCGCCTGGGACGGCTACGAGCAGTACTTC
CASSAWDGYEQYF
>NA|NA|TRBV7-9|TRBJ1-1
TGTGCCAGCAGCTTACGGACGGAAAACACTGAAGCTTTCTTT
CASSLRTENTEAFF
>TRBD1|NA|TRBV10-3|TRBJ1-1
TGTGCCATCAACCCGGGACAGGTGAACACTGAAGCTTTCTTT
CAINPGQVNTEAFF
>NA|NA|TRBV4-2|TRBJ2-7
TGTGCCAGCAGCCAAGAGATACCCGGGAGAGTCCTCTCCTACGAGCAGTACTTC
CASSQEIPGRVLSYEQYF
>NA|NA|TRBV19|TRBJ1-2
TGTGCCAGTAGTATTGGCGTAAGTGGCTACACCTTC
CASSIGVSGYTF
>TRBD1|NA|TRBV13|TRBJ2-1
TGTGCCAGCAGCCAGGAAGGGACAGGACCCTACAATGAGCAGTTCTTC
CASSQEGTGPYNEQFF
>NA|once|TRBV6-5|TRBJ2-7
TGTGCCAGCAGTCCTACAGGGACCTACGAGCAGTACTTC
CASSPTGTYEQYF
>NA|NA|TRBV30|TRBJ1-2
TGTGCCTGGAGTACAATCAACTCACGGGAAGGCTACACCTTC
CAWSTINSREGYTF
>NA|NA|TRBV4-1|TRBJ2-2
TGCGCCAGCAGCCAAGTAGAGTCCGACACCGGGGAGCTGTTTTTT
CASSQVESDTGELFF
>TRBD2|once|TRBV10-3|TRBJ2-7
TGTGCCATCAGTGGACGGACTAGCGAGTACGAGCAGTACTTC
CAISGRTSEYEQYF
>NA|NA|TRBV5-1|TRBJ1-2
TGCGCCAGCAGGGGTGGAACAGGGCAGGAGGCCATTTCTAACTATGGCTACACCTTC
CASRGGTGQEAISNYGYTF
>NA|NA|TRBV7-2|TRBJ2-3
TGTGCCAGCAGCTTACAGGGCCGCTCGAAAGATACGCAGTATTTT
CASSLQGRSKDTQYF